This T cell receptor (beta chain) was documented in a study of cytomegalovirus exposure and HLA in healthy donors. Whole-study results and caveats: Per a later analysis, HLA-associated TCR beta chains showed more clonal expansion than other, equally common TCR beta chains. HLA restriction was apparent for most CMV-associated TCR beta chains in a later analysis. It was confirmed in vitro that three of the CMV-associated chains were specific for CMV antigens.

On this clone itself: The antigen is unknown.

V was trimmed by 4 bases and J by 5 bases, leaving 13 bases between them. Germline V gene data show CDR1 as SGHDT and CDR2 as YYEEEE. This CDR3 region has 13 residues. The PCR had 60 Vbeta and 13 Jbeta primers. The data were produced by immunoSEQ multiplex PCR, yet TCRdb's version contains in-frame clones alone and is incomplete. The sample shows about 93,000 clones, about 80% of them seen only once. This clonotype was obtained from a man aged 30 to 45 in good health and CMV-seronegative. The sequencing sample was made of PBMCs. This chain connects TRBV5-6 to TRBJ2-7; TRBD1 is a possible D gene (6 bases). CDR3 loop: CASSTDRNNEQYF. CDR3 in DNA: TGTGCCAGCAGCACCGACAGGAACAACGAGCAGTACTTC. The variable domain in full, with the rest retrieved from reference TRBV5-6 and TRBJ2-7, is DAGVTQSPTHLIKTRGQQVTLRCSPKSGHDTVSWYQQALGQGPQFIFQYYEEEERQRGNFPDRFSGHQFPNYSSELNVNALLLGDSALYLCASSTDRNNEQYFGPGTRLTVT.